The 29 T cell receptor beta chains below all came from one sample that was sequenced in a study of Ad26.COV2.S vaccination and SARS-CoV-2 variants. Treatment described: around 19 received Ad26.COV2.S at low or high dose, single or two shots; roughly 5 received placebo; per-sample allocation not given. Specimen acquisition occurred on day 63 following the initial vaccine or placebo injection. The data were produced by immunoSEQ multiplex PCR, yet TCRdb's version contains in-frame clones alone and is incomplete. There are 350,000 to 400,000 clones in the sample; about 89% occur only once, and under 2% lies in the top ten. This specimen was peripheral blood, taken in a trial of Ad26.COV2.S vaccine versus placebo. The receptor source for this set is a person aged 18-65 years who received the Ad26.COV2.S COVID-19 vaccine or a placebo.

This clone was detected once. The chain is built from TRBV5-4 and TRBJ1-2; D not certain. CDR1 and CDR2 from the germline V gene are SGHNT and YYREEE (reference sequence). V lost 3 bases and J lost 7, with 19 bases in between. There are 15 residues in the CDR3. CDR3 in amino acids: CASSWNDVQVSGYTF. The CDR3, as DNA: TGTGCCAGCAGCTGGAACGACGTCCAGGTCTCTGGCTACACCTTC. Variable domain in full (rest from reference TRBV5-4 and TRBJ1-2): ETGVTQSPTHLIKTRGQQVTLRCSSQSGHNTVSWYQQALGQGPQFIFQYYREEENGRGNFPPRFSGLQFPNYSSELNVNALELDDSALYLCASSWNDVQVSGYTFGSGTRLTVV.

The genes are TRBV7-2 and TRBJ1-5; a possible D gene is TRBD1 (5 bases). This CDR3 has 13 amino acids. CDR1 and CDR2 from the germline V gene are SGHTA and FQGNSA. Trimming removed 2 bases at V and 5 bases at J, with 7 bases between. The CDR3 sequence: CASSLWGDQPQHF. CDR3 nucleotides: TGTGCCAGCAGCTTATGGGGGGATCAGCCCCAGCATTTT.

The CDR3 DNA reads TGTGCCAGCAGTTTTATAGGGGGGACCGGGGAGCTGTTTTTT. It translates to CASSFIGGTGELFF. V gene TRBV28 combines with J gene TRBJ2-2; D possibly matches TRBD1 or TRBD2 (6 bases each). This CDR3 is 14 amino acids long. The V and J ends lost 3 bases and 5 bases respectively, with 10 bases between them. The germline gives CDR1 MDHEN, CDR2 SYDVKM.

DNA of the CDR3: TGTGCCAGCAGCCAAGATTTCGGAGCCTACGAGCAGTACTTC. It is translated as CASSQDFGAYEQYF. The chain carries TRBV14 and TRBJ2-7; D ambiguous. The CDR3 spans 14 residues. CDR1 and CDR2 from the germline V gene are SGHDN and FVKESK. The germline V and J ends were trimmed by 0 bases and 2 bases, with 8 bases remaining between them.

The chain joins TRBV5-1 to TRBJ2-1; the D is unclear. The CDR3 runs to 16 residues. Trimming took 2 bases from V and 0 from J, leaving 12 bases between them. The germline CDR1 and CDR2 sequences are SGHRS and YFSETQ. The CDR3 loop reads CASSFRLSSSYNEQFF. DNA of the CDR3: TGCGCCAGCAGCTTTCGGCTGTCGAGCTCCTACAATGAGCAGTTCTTC. Using reference TRBV5-1 and TRBJ2-1 for the parts outside the CDR3, the full variable domain is KAGVTQTPRYLIKTRGQQVTLSCSPISGHRSVSWYQQTPGQGLQFLFEYFSETQRNKGNFPGRFSGRQFSNSRSEMNVSTLELGDSALYLCASSFRLSSSYNEQFFGPGTRLTVL.

CDR3 sequence (DNA): TGTGCCAGCTCACTGGACAGGGCAAAGGGAGAGACCCAGTACTTC. It codes for CASSLDRAKGETQYF. This chain uses TRBV18 with TRBJ2-5; 8 positions agree with TRBD1. The CDR3 spans 15 residues. The V gene end was trimmed by 4 bases and the J gene end by 4 bases; junction bases not matched to a gene: 8. CDR1 and CDR2 from the germline V gene are KGHSH and LQKENI.

In nucleotides, the CDR3 is TGTGTCAGTCGTCCCTACGAGCAGTACTTC. The encoded protein is CVSRPYEQYF. This sequence joins TRBV21-1 and TRBJ2-7; the table's D call, TRBD2, has no DNA check behind it. TRBV21-1 is classified as a pseudogene. The CDR3 has 10 amino acids.

This sequence joins TRBV18 and TRBJ2-4, with D possibly matching TRBD1 (7 bases). Germline V gene sequence: CDR1 KGHSH, CDR2 LQKENI. CDR3 length: 15 amino acids. The V gene lost 2 bases and the J gene lost 3 bases, with 11 bases spanning the gap. The CDR3 DNA reads as TGTGCCAGCTCACCAAGACAGGGAGGCAAAAACATTCAGTACTTC. It translates to CASSPRQGGKNIQYF.

Of note for this clone: At the DNA level, this CDR3 is encoded by other sequences in the same sample as well. This chain connects TRBV29-1 to TRBJ2-2, with D hard to call. CDR1 and CDR2 from the germline V gene are SQVTM and ANQGSEA. This CDR3 has 11 residues. The V end lost 1 base, the J end lost 5 bases, and 2 bases lay between the germline ends. CDR3 protein: CSVEGTGELFF. Here the CDR3 DNA reads TGCAGCGTTGAAGGGACCGGGGAGCTGTTTTTT.

V gene TRBV7-8 combines with J gene TRBJ1-2; 7 bases are a match to TRBD1. CDR1 is SGHVS and CDR2 is FQNEAQ in the germline V gene. J gave up 8 bases and V 3 bases, and 18 bases lay outside the gene matches. The CDR3 is 17 amino acids. The chain's CDR3 is CASSFRKGAVYGRGYTF. The CDR3 coding sequence is TGTGCCAGCAGCTTCAGAAAGGGGGCGGTGTATGGACGAGGCTACACCTTC. The full variable domain, with the rest looked up from reference TRBV7-8 and TRBJ1-2, is GAGVSQSPRYKVAKRGQDVALRCDPISGHVSLFWYQQALGQGPEFLTYFQNEAQLDKSGLPSDRFFAERPEGSVSTLKIQRTQQEDSAVYLCASSFRKGAVYGRGYTFGSGTRLTVV.

J is TRBJ2-1 and V is TRBV7-9; a possible D gene is TRBD2 (6 bases). The V gene's germline CDR1 is SEHNR and CDR2 FQNEAQ (reference sequence). V was pared by 5 bases and J by 6 bases, with 17 bases between. The CDR3 loop spans 15 amino acids. The CDR3 region has the DNA TGTGCCAGCAGCCCGTGGGGACTCGATGCCAATGAGCAGTTCTTC. Translated: CASSPWGLDANEQFF.

The V gene is TRBV28, the J gene TRBJ2-4; 9 bases line up with TRBD1. Germline V gives CDR1 MDHEN, CDR2 SYDVKM. V trimming: 4 bases; J trimming: 1 base; junction bases outside the gene matches: 20. The CDR3 has 21 residues. CDR3 bases: TGTGCCAGCAGTTCCCCCCGGGACAGGGCTCCTGGCATGGAGGCCAAAAACATTCAGTACTTC. It translates to CASSSPRDRAPGMEAKNIQYF.

The chain links TRBV5-6 to TRBJ2-5, with TRBD2 matching over 8 bases. Germline V gives CDR1 SGHDT, CDR2 YYEEEE. The CDR3 spans 13 residues. J gave up 4 bases and V 5 bases, and 4 bases lay outside the gene matches. The chain's CDR3 is CASSGLAGETQYF. CDR3 nucleotide sequence: TGTGCCAGCAGTGGACTAGCTGGAGAGACCCAGTACTTC.

The chain has TRBV21-1 and TRBJ1-2; the D call in the table, TRBD1, was not verified against the DNA. TRBV21-1 is deemed a pseudogene. The CDR3 has 16 residues. The CDR3 DNA is TGTGCCAGCAGCAAAGATAGTACAGGGGGTAACTATGGCTACACCTTC. The encoded protein is CASSKDSTGGNYGYTF.

This chain connects TRBV9 to TRBJ2-1; TRBD2 aligns across 9 bases. Germline CDR1 is SGDLS and CDR2 is YYNGEE. The CDR3 has 14 residues. V dropped 4 bases and J dropped 3; count of bases not matched to a gene: 2. For the CDR3, the DNA is TGTGCCAGCAGCCCTAGCGGGAACTACAATGAGCAGTTCTTC. Its translation is CASSPSGNYNEQFF.

The J gene is TRBJ1-1, the V gene TRBV11-3, with TRBD1 as a possible D gene (5 bases). Germline V CDR1 and CDR2: SGHNT, YENEEA. The V gene lost 5 bases and the J gene lost 5 bases, with 12 bases spanning the gap. The CDR3 runs to 13 residues. Here the CDR3 reads CASSPRRGTEAFF. For the CDR3, the DNA is TGTGCCAGCAGCCCTCGTCGGGGGACTGAAGCTTTCTTT.

This clone was observed a single time. The V gene is TRBV2, the J gene TRBJ1-6; D is unresolved. V lost 3 bases and J lost 7, with 7 bases in between. The CDR3 loop spans 13 amino acids. Germline V gene sequence: CDR1 SNHLY, CDR2 FYNNEI. The CDR3: CASSDELNSPLHF. The CDR3 nucleotides read TGTGCCAGCAGTGATGAACTCAATTCACCCCTCCACTTT.

J is TRBJ1-1 and V is TRBV6-5; perhaps TRBD1 as D (5 bases). The V and J ends lost 8 bases and 7 bases respectively, with 11 bases between them. Germline CDR1 reads MNHEY; CDR2 reads SVGAGI. The CDR3 totals 11 residues. The CDR3 DNA reads TGTGCCAGCTCTAGGGGCTTTGAAGCTTTCTTT. It codes for CASSRGFEAFF.

The J gene is TRBJ2-2, the V gene TRBV27; TRBD2 matches at 11 bases. The CDR3 length is 16 residues. J was trimmed by 7 bases and V by 0 bases; bases with no gene match: 4. Germline V gives CDR1 MNHEY, CDR2 SMNVEV (reference sequence). DNA for the CDR3: TGTGCCAGCAGTTTATCACTAGCGGGAGTGGGCGGGGAGCTGTTTTTT. Translation gives CASSLSLAGVGGELFF.

The V gene is TRBV28, the J gene TRBJ1-5; D not resolved. Trimming removed 3 bases from V and 6 bases from J, with 21 bases in between. The CDR3 has 17 residues. Per the germline V gene, CDR1 is MDHEN and CDR2 is SYDVKM. The CDR3 region is CASSLGYTRTRGQPQHF. In DNA, the CDR3 is TGTGCCAGCAGTTTGGGATACACCCGGACTAGAGGTCAGCCCCAGCATTTT.

This chain links TRBV7-6 with TRBJ1-1; D might be TRBD1 (5 bases). CDR3 length: 15 amino acids. Germline loops: CDR1 SGHVS, CDR2 FNYEAQ. V was clipped by 7 bases and J by 4 bases, with 19 bases between them. CDR3 loop: CASKADTGWATEAFF. The CDR3 region has the DNA TGTGCCAGCAAGGCGGACACAGGTTGGGCCACTGAAGCTTTCTTT.

V and J are TRBV5-4 and TRBJ2-1; 8 bases match TRBD2. V lost 2 bases, J lost 5 bases, and 6 bases stayed unmatched. The V gene's germline CDR1 is SGHNT and CDR2 YYREEE (reference sequence). This CDR3 contains 15 residues. CDR3 amino acids: CASSLSSGSHNEQFF. CDR3 bases: TGTGCCAGCAGCTTAAGCAGCGGGAGTCACAATGAGCAGTTCTTC.

The rearrangement links TRBV2 to TRBJ1-5; D is unclear. Germline values: CDR1 SNHLY, CDR2 FYNNEI. Between the trimmed V and J ends, which lost 3 bases and 5 bases, there was a span of 8 bases. CDR3 length equals 13 residues. CDR3 region: CASSEDRYQPQHF. The CDR3 DNA reads TGTGCCAGCAGTGAGGACCGCTATCAGCCCCAGCATTTT.

V is TRBV13 and J is TRBJ1-4, with no clear D. This CDR3 contains 13 residues. V was cut by 7 bases and J by 5 bases, with 11 bases left in between. The germline V gene has CDR1 PRHDT and CDR2 FYEKMQ (reference sequence). CDR3 sequence (DNA): TGTGCCAGCACCGCCAGTGGAAATGAAAAACTGTTTTTT. Amino acid sequence: CASTASGNEKLFF.

The chain uses TRBV19 and TRBJ1-1; 11 bases fit TRBD1. V shed 5 bases, J shed 5 bases, and the junction held 4 bases outside the gene matches. The CDR3 runs 14 residues. The germline CDR1 and CDR2 sequences are LNHDA and SQIVND (reference sequence). CDR3 in DNA: TGTGCCAGTAGTGGACAGGGGGCGCGTACTGAAGCTTTCTTT. Translated: CASSGQGARTEAFF.

The V and J genes are TRBV19 and TRBJ2-5; TRBD2 agrees at 11 bases. This CDR3 comprises 16 residues. The germline V gene has CDR1 LNHDA and CDR2 SQIVND (reference sequence). V trimming: 5 bases; J trimming: 0 bases; junction bases outside the gene matches: 5. The CDR3 coding sequence is TGTGCCAGTAGTTCGACTAGCGGGGTGTACCAAGAGACCCAGTACTTC. Protein sequence: CASSSTSGVYQETQYF.

The chain recombines TRBV5-4 with TRBJ1-2, with D perhaps matching TRBD1 (6 bases). The V end lost 4 bases, the J end lost 4 bases, and 17 bases lay between the germline ends. CDR1 SGHNT and CDR2 YYREEE come from the germline V gene (reference sequence). The CDR3 spans 15 residues. The CDR3 DNA reads TGTGCCAGCAGCAGATACAGGGTGGGCTTCTATGGCTACACCTTC. Translating it yields CASSRYRVGFYGYTF.

This rearrangement joins TRBV28 to TRBJ1-5; D not certain. Germline lookup yields CDR1 MDHEN and CDR2 SYDVKM. The CDR3 length is 10 residues. The V and J ends lost 10 bases and 3 bases respectively, with 4 bases between them. The chain's CDR3 is CATHNQPQHF. DNA for the CDR3: TGTGCCACCCACAATCAGCCCCAGCATTTT.

This rearrangement joins TRBV11-1 to TRBJ1-4, with 7 bases matching TRBD1. This CDR3 spans 15 amino acids. With V trimmed by 5 bases and J by 0 bases, 3 bases remained unmatched. The germline V gene has CDR1 SGHAT and CDR2 FQDESV (reference sequence). CDR3 coding DNA: TGTGCCAGCAGCGAACAGGGGACAACTAATGAAAAACTGTTTTTT. Translating gives CASSEQGTTNEKLFF.